The entry below describes one TCR beta chain. Its specificity is unknown. Profiling relied on immunoSEQ multiplex PCR, and the TCRdb table lists in-frame clones only, not all of them. The sample holds 2 million to 2.5 million clones, roughly 93% seen once. This entry belongs to a study of shared clonotypes between healthy human individuals. Across the study: The donor pool was made up of two women and three men aged 18 to 49. Three plates were used per donor for CD4 naive, three for CD4 memory, two for CD8 naive and one for CD8 memory.

Study-wide results and limits: The study generally estimated greater richness for naive than memory subsets. When compared with the clonotypes that were shared by all four sorted-subset donors, the non-shared clonotypes turned out to have lower generation probabilities.

The sequence was obtained from a man aged 18 to 30 in good health. Some clones in this sample may be carry-over from other donors' samples. Specimen: naive CD4+ T cells from PBMCs. The subset is: CD45RA+ positively selected.

The CDR3 DNA follows: TGTGCCAGCAATGCACAATCCTATCAGCCCCAGCATTTT. This gives the protein CASNAQSYQPQHF. The chain has TRBV2 and TRBJ1-5; unclear D gene. V was pared by 7 bases and J by 5 bases, with 12 bases between. The CDR3 runs 13 residues. CDR1 and CDR2 from the germline V gene are SNHLY and FYNNEI.